This TCR beta chain stems from a study of OX40 agonist ivuxolimab in advanced cancers. Across the whole study: Of the patients, three showed partial responses, one with hepatocellular carcinoma and two with cutaneous melanoma. Whole-study results and caveats: The study found that CD8+ T cells averaged more expanded clones than CD4+. Low clonal expansion, among the lowest seen, marked partial responders at 0.1-3.0 mg/kg.

TCRdb's copy holds only in-frame clones and misses some; the assay was immunoSEQ multiplex PCR. In the table there are roughly 48,000 clones, approximately 84% of which are singletons. A remark on this clone: Its target is unknown.

This TCR was recovered from an adult with an advanced solid tumor such as melanoma, head and neck, liver or kidney cancer. Sample: CD4+ or CD8+ T cells sorted from blood, taken in a trial of the OX40 agonist ivuxolimab.

CDR3 loop: CASSLARGSNIQYF. As DNA, the CDR3 is TGCGCCAGCAGCTTGGCGCGGGGTTCAAACATTCAGTACTTC. The chain uses TRBV5-1 and TRBJ2-4, with TRBD2 as a possible D gene (6 bases). In germline, CDR1 is SGHRS, CDR2 YFSETQ. The V gene lost 0 bases and the J gene lost 6 bases, with 10 bases spanning the gap. The CDR3 spans 14 residues.